The source of this T cell receptor beta chain is a study of post-analysis software for immune sequencing data. Concerning this clonotype itself: Antigen unknown.

Whole-study results and caveats: In patients, four to six TRBV segments were more frequent than in controls, with TRBV5-6, TRBV5-1 and TRBV20-1 among them.

CDR3 length: 13 residues. Trimming cost V 2 bases and J 9 bases, with 11 bases left between them. cDNA libraries for TCR beta contained unique molecular identifiers. A single record per CDR3 protein comes from TCRdb applying MiXCR to the PCR reads. The sample carries hundreds of thousands of distinct CDR3 sequences, around 64% recorded once. This rearrangement joins TRBV12-3 or TRBV12-4 to TRBJ2-1; D remains ambiguous. The TCR originated in a girl between 2 and 10 years old with multiple sclerosis. Source material: blood. The CDR3 reads CASSLPPDLEQFF. The CDR3 bases are TGTGCCAGCAGTTTACCTCCGGACCTTGAGCAGTTCTTC.